What follows are 14 T cell receptor beta chains derived from one specimen sequenced in a study of T-cell reconstitution after alpha-beta-depleted transplantation in children. Preparing the TCRbeta library involved the use of unique molecular identifiers. TCRdb reprocessed the PCR reads with MiXCR, giving one entry per CDR3 protein. The data show a few hundred thousand distinct CDR3 sequences, more than 7.5% seen once. This specimen was PBMCs from the stem cell graft donor, taken from the stem cell graft. These receptors all stem from a human donor who donated a stem cell graft to a child with SCID.

This clonotype was seen ten or more times. The chain employs TRBV7-8 and TRBJ1-3; D gene uncertain. The CDR3 has 16 residues. V lost 1 base and J lost 3, with 13 bases in between. Germline CDR1 SGHVS, CDR2 FQNEAQ. CDR3 region: CASSLVGSVLGNTIYF. The CDR3 coding sequence is TGTGCCAGCAGCTTAGTGGGTTCAGTCCTTGGAAACACCATATATTTT.

As concerns this clonotype: A much larger clone lies one base from this, so it may be a read error. The V gene is TRBV13, the J gene TRBJ1-2; 10 nucleotides agree with TRBD1. Germline values: CDR1 PRHDT, CDR2 FYEKMQ (reference sequence). CDR3 size: 15 residues. The CDR3 here is CASSLGTGGNYGYPF. The CDR3 DNA follows: TGTGCCAGCAGCTTAGGGACAGGGGGCAACTATGGCTACCCCTTC.

Many counts were recorded for this clonotype. This chain links TRBV24-1 with TRBJ1-5; no clear D gene. CDR1 and CDR2 (germline): KGHDR, SFDVKD. The ends were cut back, 2 bases at V and 1 base at J, with 11 bases in the middle. The CDR3 has 16 amino acids. The CDR3 DNA follows: TGTGCCACCAGTGATTGCCCCGGGCGGAGCAATCAGCCCCAGCATTTT. Amino acids: CATSDCPGRSNQPQHF.

This clonotype occurred many times. The genes are TRBV20-1 and TRBJ1-1; D not resolved. This CDR3 is 14 amino acids long. Germline lookup yields CDR1 DFQATT and CDR2 SNEGSKA (reference sequence). V lost 5 bases, J lost 1 base, and 14 bases lay in between. The CDR3 sequence: CSAPWWQANTEAFF. The CDR3 nucleotides are TGCAGTGCTCCTTGGTGGCAGGCGAACACTGAAGCTTTCTTT.

This clonotype has ten or more counts. J is TRBJ2-6 and V is TRBV12-3 or TRBV12-4; D not certain. The CDR3 sequence is 15 residues long. Trimming cost V 3 bases and J 0 bases, with 6 bases left between them. The DNA of the CDR3 is TGTGCCAGCAGTTTCCACGGCTCTGGGGCCAACGTCCTGACTTTC. It translates to CASSFHGSGANVLTF.

The sample holds many counts of this clonotype. CDR3 region: CSASPRNTGELFF. In nucleotides, the CDR3 is TGCAGTGCCAGCCCAAGGAACACCGGGGAGCTGTTTTTT. The chain has TRBV20-1 and TRBJ2-2; D gene uncertain. The CDR3 consists of 13 residues. Trimming left V 6 bases short and J 1 base short, with 9 bases between. The germline CDR1 and CDR2 sequences are DFQATT and SNEGSKA (reference sequence).

This clonotype appeared once. This chain links TRBV2 with TRBJ1-5; D call uncertain. Germline CDR1 and CDR2: SNHLY and FYNNEI. The germline V and J ends were trimmed by 3 bases and 3 bases, with 9 bases remaining between them. The CDR3 totals 14 residues. DNA for the CDR3: TGTGCCAGCAGTGATGGAAACCTCAATCAGCCCCAGCATTTT. Protein product: CASSDGNLNQPQHF.

This clonotype was seen at least ten times. The CDR3 DNA reads TGTGCCAGCAGTTTCCCCGGGGGCTTATACAATGAGCAGTTCTTC. Protein: CASSFPGGLYNEQFF. This chain uses TRBV12-3 or TRBV12-4 with TRBJ2-1; D possibly matches TRBD1 or TRBD2 (6 bases each). The CDR3 has 15 amino acids. Trimming took off 3 bases at V and 4 bases at J, with 13 bases between the two ends.

This clonotype came up many times. This sequence joins TRBV18 and TRBJ2-7, with 10 bases that match TRBD2. V trimming: 2 bases; J trimming: 3 bases; junction bases outside the gene matches: 1. This CDR3 has 14 amino acids. Germline loops: CDR1 KGHSH, CDR2 LQKENI. The CDR3 DNA follows: TGTGCCAGCTCACCAGCTAGCGGGGGCTACGAGCAGTACTTC. Protein sequence: CASSPASGGYEQYF.

Many counts were recorded for this clonotype. V and J are TRBV6-1 and TRBJ2-6; 7 bases agree with TRBD1. The CDR3 is 17 residues long. Unmatched junction bases numbered 10, after V lost 7 bases and J lost 1 base. CDR1 is MNHNS, CDR2 SASEGT, per germline. CDR3 coding DNA: TGTGCCAGCAAAGGGGGCGCGATTTTATCTGGGGCCAACGTCCTGACTTTC. Protein: CASKGGAILSGANVLTF.

In its sample, this clonotype was seen many times. The chain uses TRBV14 and TRBJ2-1; no firm D call. The CDR3 spans 14 residues. The germline gives CDR1 SGHDN, CDR2 FVKESK. V lost 3 bases, J lost 0 bases, and 6 bases lay in between. The CDR3 is CASSHDVSYNEQFF. Written as DNA, the CDR3 is TGTGCCAGCAGCCACGACGTCTCCTACAATGAGCAGTTCTTC.

This clonotype was picked up many times. The chain recombines TRBV5-1 with TRBJ1-1; TRBD1 matches at 9 bases. The CDR3 runs 14 residues. With V trimmed by 1 base and J by 5 bases, 3 bases remained unmatched. CDR1 is SGHRS and CDR2 is YFSETQ in the germline V gene. The CDR3 bases are TGCGCCAGCAGCTTGAGACAGGGGGGGACTGAAGCTTTCTTT. Its translation is CASSLRQGGTEAFF. Filled out from reference TRBV5-1 and TRBJ1-1, the complete variable domain reads KAGVTQTPRYLIKTRGQQVTLSCSPISGHRSVSWYQQTPGQGLQFLFEYFSETQRNKGNFPGRFSGRQFSNSRSEMNVSTLELGDSALYLCASSLRQGGTEAFFGQGTRLTVV.

This clonotype was counted many times. This chain joins TRBV5-1 and TRBJ2-6; TRBD1 agrees at 8 bases. The CDR3 loop spans 18 amino acids. Germline V gives CDR1 SGHRS, CDR2 YFSETQ. Trimming cost V 5 bases and J 0 bases; bases outside gene matches: 10. CDR3 in DNA: TGCGCCAGCAGGCTGCTAGGGACAGGAACCTCTGGGGCCAACGTCCTGACTTTC. Translation gives CASRLLGTGTSGANVLTF. The entire variable domain, with the rest obtained from reference TRBV5-1 and TRBJ2-6, is as follows: KAGVTQTPRYLIKTRGQQVTLSCSPISGHRSVSWYQQTPGQGLQFLFEYFSETQRNKGNFPGRFSGRQFSNSRSEMNVSTLELGDSALYLCASRLLGTGTSGANVLTFGAGSRLTVL.

This clonotype was observed a handful of times. The chain is built from TRBV20-1 and TRBJ1-1, with D possibly being TRBD1 (5 bases). Germline CDR1 DFQATT, CDR2 SNEGSKA (reference sequence). This CDR3 is 14 amino acids long. V was pared by 0 bases and J by 0 bases, with 8 bases between. CDR3 residues: CSAREEGLNTEAFF. The DNA of the CDR3 is TGCAGTGCTAGAGAGGAGGGGCTGAACACTGAAGCTTTCTTT.